These 26 T cell receptor beta chains originate from one sample sequenced in a study of cytomegalovirus exposure and HLA in healthy donors. PCR primers comprised 60 Vbeta and 13 Jbeta primers. TCRdb's copy holds only in-frame clones and misses some; the assay was immunoSEQ multiplex PCR. The table shows approximately 210,000 clones, with 70% to 80% occurring only once. The material sequenced was PBMCs. These receptors were obtained from a woman in her thirties in good health and CMV-seropositive.

The rearrangement uses TRBV9 and TRBJ1-2, with 8 positions matching TRBD1. This CDR3 has 14 amino acids. V lost 4 bases to trimming and J lost 4 bases; unmatched junction nucleotides: 6. Germline V gives CDR1 SGDLS, CDR2 YYNGEE. For the CDR3, the DNA is TGTGCCAGCAGCCCATCACAGGGGGGCTATGGCTACACCTTC. Translation: CASSPSQGGYGYTF.

This clone was counted between two and nine times. The rearrangement joins TRBV28 to TRBJ1-2; 7 nucleotides agree with TRBD1. Trimming cost V 8 bases and J 5 bases; bases outside gene matches: 11. CDR1 is MDHEN and CDR2 is SYDVKM in the germline V gene. This CDR3 has 14 amino acids. The CDR3 protein is CASSRQGNWYGYTF. For the CDR3, the DNA is TGTGCCAGCTCCCGACAGGGCAATTGGTATGGCTACACCTTC.

This chain links TRBV30 with TRBJ2-3; D is unclear. The CDR3 is 13 amino acids. The germline V gene encodes CDR1 GTSNPN and CDR2 SVGIG (reference sequence). Between the trimmed V and J ends, which lost 4 bases and 6 bases, there was a span of 14 bases. The DNA for the CDR3 is TGTGCCTGGAAAACCAAGCTCACGGATACGCAGTATTTT. Residues: CAWKTKLTDTQYF.

CDR3 sequence: CASSIQGSYNEQFF. The CDR3 DNA sequence: TGTGCCAGTAGTATCCAGGGTTCCTACAATGAGCAGTTCTTC. This chain joins TRBV19 and TRBJ2-1; tentatively, D is TRBD1 (5 bases). V lost 3 bases to trimming and J lost 1 base, with 7 bases between them. Looked up from germline, CDR1 is LNHDA and CDR2 is SQIVND (reference sequence). The CDR3 sequence is 14 residues long.

The chain is built from TRBV7-2 and TRBJ1-3; D is unclear. The germline V and J ends were trimmed by 6 bases and 2 bases, with 11 bases remaining between them. The length of the CDR3 is 14 residues. Looked up from germline, CDR1 is SGHTA and CDR2 is FQGNSA. The CDR3 spells CASSAPGTGNTIYF. DNA of the CDR3: TGTGCCAGCAGTGCCCCGGGGACTGGAAACACCATATATTTT.

This chain uses TRBV11-2 with TRBJ2-7; 12 nucleotides agree with TRBD1. Germline V gene data show CDR1 as SGHAT and CDR2 as FQNNGV. Trimming removed 5 bases from V and 4 bases from J; junction bases left unmatched: 9. The CDR3 is made up of 16 amino acids. CDR3: CASSAMGQGAWYEQYF. The CDR3 coding sequence is TGTGCCAGCAGCGCGATGGGACAGGGGGCTTGGTACGAGCAGTACTTC.

The chain recombines TRBV5-5 with TRBJ2-7, with 7 bases identical to TRBD1. The CDR3 has 13 amino acids. V dropped 4 bases and J dropped 3; count of bases not matched to a gene: 4. In germline, CDR1 is SGHKS, CDR2 YYEKEE (reference sequence). The CDR3 protein is CASSRGGYYEQYF. The CDR3 DNA reads as TGTGCCAGCAGCCGAGGGGGCTACTACGAGCAGTACTTC.

V usage is TRBV25-1 and J usage is TRBJ1-4; D remains ambiguous. The V gene lost 6 bases and the J gene lost 5 bases, with 13 bases spanning the gap. Per germline, CDR1 MGHDK and CDR2 SYGVNS. This CDR3 spans 14 amino acids. The CDR3 DNA reads as TGTGCCAGCAGGAGACACGGATCAAATGAAAAACTGTTTTTT. It codes for CASRRHGSNEKLFF.

The chain couples TRBV7-9 to TRBJ2-3; the D gene is possibly TRBD1 (5 bases). V was shortened by 2 bases and J by 7 bases, with 7 bases between the two germline ends. Germline loops: CDR1 SEHNR, CDR2 FQNEAQ (reference sequence). There are 12 residues in the CDR3. Here the CDR3 DNA reads TGTGCCAGCAGCTTATCAGGGAATACGCAGTATTTT. Protein product: CASSLSGNTQYF.

The gene calls are TRBV5-1 and TRBJ2-3; 8 positions agree with TRBD2. This CDR3 has 16 residues. Germline-derived CDR1 and CDR2 are SGHRS and YFSETQ. The V and J ends lost 4 bases and 6 bases, in that order; junction bases with no gene match: 13. DNA of the CDR3: TGCGCCAGCAGCCCCCAGGTGCGGGGGGCAGGGGATACGCAGTATTTT. Translation: CASSPQVRGAGDTQYF.

V is TRBV7-2 and J is TRBJ2-7; tentative D call: TRBD2 (5 bases). Trimming cost V 5 bases and J 0 bases, with 11 bases left between them. CDR1 SGHTA and CDR2 FQGNSA come from the germline V gene. The CDR3 has 14 residues. The CDR3 bases are TGTGCCAGCAGCAGAACGGGAACCTCCTACGAGCAGTACTTC. It yields the protein CASSRTGTSYEQYF.

With respect to this clone: This CDR3 is also generated by other DNA sequences in the sample. The V and J genes are TRBV29-1 and TRBJ2-2; TRBD2 agrees at 7 bases. Germline V CDR1 and CDR2: SQVTM, ANQGSEA. The CDR3 has 15 residues. V lost 6 bases, J lost 1 base, and 8 bases stayed unmatched. The CDR3 sequence: CSVLSGGLNTGELFF. CDR3 DNA sequence: TGCAGCGTACTTTCGGGGGGATTGAACACCGGGGAGCTGTTTTTT.

The rearrangement joins TRBV28 to TRBJ1-1, with D maybe TRBD1 (5 bases). Germline V gene lookup returns CDR1 MDHEN and CDR2 SYDVKM. Trimming took off 6 bases at V and 2 bases at J, with 13 bases between the two ends. The CDR3 spans 14 residues. DNA for the CDR3: TGTGCCAGCAGAATATCCTGGGGCAACACTGAAGCTTTCTTT. Amino acids: CASRISWGNTEAFF.

The chain couples TRBV5-1 to TRBJ2-7, with D perhaps matching TRBD2 (5 bases). Germline loops: CDR1 SGHRS, CDR2 YFSETQ. V was clipped by 0 bases and J by 2 bases, with 9 bases between them. This CDR3 comprises 14 residues. CDR3 amino acids: CASSLEGRTYEQYF. The CDR3 DNA follows: TGCGCCAGCAGCTTGGAAGGGAGAACCTACGAGCAGTACTTC.

This chain links TRBV6-5 with TRBJ2-3, with D possibly being TRBD2 (5 bases). CDR1 and CDR2 from the germline V gene are MNHEY and SVGAGI. This CDR3 is built from 13 residues. V lost 2 bases to trimming and J lost 2 bases, with 5 bases between them. CDR3 nucleotide sequence: TGTGCCAGCAGTTACGACTACACAGATACGCAGTATTTT. This codes for CASSYDYTDTQYF.

The chain couples TRBV14 to TRBJ2-7; D possibly corresponds to TRBD2 (5 bases). CDR1 and CDR2 (germline): SGHDN, FVKESK. CDR3 length: 18 residues. V was clipped by 0 bases and J by 3 bases, with 21 bases between them. The CDR3 DNA is TGTGCCAGCAGCCAAGATCTGGGGAGACGGTGGGGAAACTACGAGCAGTACTTC. Protein product: CASSQDLGRRWGNYEQYF.

This clone was counted a few times. The rearrangement joins TRBV4-3 to TRBJ2-3; D might be TRBD2 (5 bases). In germline, CDR1 is LGHNA, CDR2 YSLEER. The CDR3 sequence is 15 residues long. Between the trimmed V and J ends, which lost 3 bases and 0 bases, there was a span of 10 bases. In DNA, the CDR3 is TGCGCCAGCAGCCAGGCCGGGGTTAGCACAGATACGCAGTATTTT. Protein sequence: CASSQAGVSTDTQYF.

The rearrangement uses TRBV29-1 and TRBJ1-1; D is undetermined. The CDR3 contains 12 residues. V lost 4 bases and J 1 base, leaving 7 bases between the germline ends. The germline CDR1 and CDR2 sequences are SQVTM and ANQGSEA. CDR3 loop: CSVGHPNTEAFF. The CDR3 DNA reads TGCAGCGTTGGACACCCGAACACTGAAGCTTTCTTT.

The chain links TRBV30 to TRBJ1-3, with D perhaps matching TRBD1 (5 bases). Germline V gives CDR1 GTSNPN, CDR2 SVGIG (reference sequence). The CDR3 is 16 residues long. With 3 bases removed from V and 6 bases from J, the gap between germline ends came to 21 bases. The CDR3 loop reads CAWRGGVGSGENTIYF. DNA of the CDR3: TGTGCCTGGAGGGGGGGGGTAGGCTCCGGTGAAAACACCATATATTTT.

This clone was counted between two and nine times. This chain's CDR3 is CASSRSGDGSNEKLFF. In nucleotides, the CDR3 is TGTGCCAGCAGCCGATCGGGGGACGGCAGTAATGAAAAACTGTTTTTT. The rearrangement joins TRBV28 to TRBJ1-4; a weak D match, TRBD1 (5 bases). The V gene lost 6 bases and the J gene lost 4 bases, with 18 bases spanning the gap. This CDR3 region has 16 residues. Germline lookup yields CDR1 MDHEN and CDR2 SYDVKM. Full variable domain (outside the CDR3, taken from reference TRBV28 and TRBJ1-4): DVKVTQSSRYLVKRTGEKVFLECVQDMDHENMFWYRQDPGLGLRLIYFSYDVKMKEKGDIPEGYSVSREKKERFSLILESASTNQTSMYLCASSRSGDGSNEKLFFGSGTQLSVL.

The chain is built from TRBV7-2 and TRBJ2-4; 11 positions agree with TRBD2. Germline trimming cut 5 bases from V and 7 bases from J; bases unmatched to any gene: 10. Looked up from germline, CDR1 is SGHTA and CDR2 is FQGNSA. This CDR3 is built from 16 residues. The CDR3 coding sequence is TGTGCCAGCAGCCCTCAGACTAGCGGGGCAACCAACATTCAGTACTTC. This codes for CASSPQTSGATNIQYF.

There are a few counts of this clone. The V call is TRBV4-1, the J call TRBJ2-2; D call uncertain. The germline V gene encodes CDR1 MGHRA and CDR2 YSYEKL. The CDR3 contains 15 residues. Trimming removed 0 bases at V and 5 bases at J, with 10 bases between. CDR3: CASSQEEETTGELFF. The CDR3 bases are TGCGCCAGCAGCCAAGAAGAGGAGACGACCGGGGAGCTGTTTTTT.

The rearrangement uses TRBV18 and TRBJ1-5; maybe TRBD1 (5 bases). The V gene's germline CDR1 is KGHSH and CDR2 LQKENI. V was pared by 2 bases and J by 7 bases, with 12 bases between. This CDR3 is 14 amino acids long. The CDR3 region is CASSPVGGGQPQHF. CDR3 nucleotides: TGTGCCAGCTCACCAGTGGGGGGAGGACAGCCCCAGCATTTT.

V usage is TRBV13 and J usage is TRBJ1-1; 7 nucleotides line up with TRBD1. The CDR3 length is 14 residues. Germline assignment: CDR1 PRHDT and CDR2 FYEKMQ (reference sequence). Trimming removed 5 bases from V and 1 base from J; junction bases left unmatched: 4. CDR3 in amino acids: CASSPRDRNTEAFF. The CDR3, as DNA: TGTGCCAGCAGCCCCCGGGACAGGAACACTGAAGCTTTCTTT.

The chain uses TRBV18 and TRBJ1-6; 10 positions agree with TRBD1. The J segment lost 7 bases and the V segment lost 6 bases, leaving 12 bases of the junction unmatched. The CDR3 is 17 residues long. Germline V gene sequence: CDR1 KGHSH, CDR2 LQKENI. CDR3 coding DNA: TGTGCCAGCTCTCAAACCTTTGGACAGGGGGACAATTCACCCCTCCACTTT. This gives the protein CASSQTFGQGDNSPLHF. The entire variable domain, with the rest obtained from reference TRBV18 and TRBJ1-6, is as follows: NAGVMQNPRHLVRRRGQEARLRCSPMKGHSHVYWYRQLPEEGLKFMVYLQKENIIDESGMPKERFSAEFPKEGPSILRIQQVVRGDSAAYFCASSQTFGQGDNSPLHFGNGTRLTVT.

Here the CDR3 DNA reads TGTGCCAGCAGCGCCGTTAGCGGGGGATCAGATACGCAGTATTTT. Translated: CASSAVSGGSDTQYF. The chain uses TRBV9 and TRBJ2-3; TRBD2 agrees at 9 bases. This CDR3 contains 15 residues. Per the germline V gene, CDR1 is SGDLS and CDR2 is YYNGEE. V was pared by 3 bases and J by 4 bases, with 6 bases of the junction left unmatched.